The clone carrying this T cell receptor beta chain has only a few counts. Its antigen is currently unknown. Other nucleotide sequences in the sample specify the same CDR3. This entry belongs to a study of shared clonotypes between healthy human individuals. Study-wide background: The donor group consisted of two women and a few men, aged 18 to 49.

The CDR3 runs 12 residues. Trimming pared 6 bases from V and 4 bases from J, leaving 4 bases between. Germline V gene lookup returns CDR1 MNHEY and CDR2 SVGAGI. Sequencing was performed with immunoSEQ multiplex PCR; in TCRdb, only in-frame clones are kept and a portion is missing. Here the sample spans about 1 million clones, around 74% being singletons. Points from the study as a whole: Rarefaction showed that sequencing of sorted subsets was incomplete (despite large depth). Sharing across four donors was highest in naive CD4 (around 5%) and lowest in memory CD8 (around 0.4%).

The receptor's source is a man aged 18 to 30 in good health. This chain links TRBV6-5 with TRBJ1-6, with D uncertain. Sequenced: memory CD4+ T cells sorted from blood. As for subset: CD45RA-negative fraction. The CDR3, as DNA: TGTGCCAGCAGATCTTATAATTCACCCCTCCACTTT. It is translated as CASRSYNSPLHF.